Shown below are 20 T cell receptor beta chains from a single sample sequenced in a study of blood T cell repertoires in COVID-19. Some clones are missing from TCRdb's copy, which holds only in-frame ones; the method was immunoSEQ multiplex PCR. The sample shows approximately 200,000 clones, approximately 92% of them seen only once. Specimen: PBMCs or T cells enriched from blood (not recorded which). These receptors came from a woman under 30 in a cohort exposed to, infected with or recovered from COVID-19 (not recorded which).

This chain connects TRBV5-1 to TRBJ2-7; 8 nucleotides line up with TRBD1. The J segment lost 6 bases and the V segment lost 0 bases, leaving 8 bases of the junction unmatched. The V gene's germline CDR1 is SGHRS and CDR2 YFSETQ. The CDR3 runs 15 residues. CDR3 sequence reads: CASSLGGQGPSEQYF. The CDR3 region has the DNA TGCGCCAGCAGCTTGGGTGGACAGGGCCCCTCCGAGCAGTACTTC.

The chain is built from TRBV19 and TRBJ1-5, with 10 bases fitting TRBD1. V was pared by 6 bases and J by 6 bases, with 8 bases of the junction left unmatched. Looked up from germline, CDR1 is LNHDA and CDR2 is SQIVND (reference sequence). The CDR3 extends over 15 amino acids. The CDR3 sequence: CASSPGQGRVQPQHF. In nucleotides, the CDR3 is TGTGCCAGTAGCCCGGGACAGGGGAGGGTTCAGCCCCAGCATTTT.

The V and J genes are TRBV9 and TRBJ1-2; 10 positions agree with TRBD1. This CDR3 spans 15 amino acids. With V trimmed by 0 bases and J by 3 bases, 2 bases remained unmatched. Germline CDR1 is SGDLS and CDR2 is YYNGEE. In DNA form, the CDR3 reads TGTGCCAGCAGCGTAGATGGGACAGGGGACTATGGCTACACCTTC. Translating gives CASSVDGTGDYGYTF.

V usage is TRBV2 and J usage is TRBJ2-1, with 7 nucleotides matching TRBD2. Germline values: CDR1 SNHLY, CDR2 FYNNEI. The trim removed 6 bases at V and 1 base at J, leaving 12 bases unmatched. The CDR3 is 17 amino acids. CDR3 coding DNA: TGTGCCAGCAGGGGCGGGAGATCCGCCCCATCCTACAATGAGCAGTTCTTC. Its translation: CASRGGRSAPSYNEQFF.

This chain links TRBV5-6 with TRBJ1-4; D possibly corresponds to TRBD1 (5 bases). Germline assignment: CDR1 SGHDT and CDR2 YYEEEE. V gave up 1 base and J gave up 6 bases, with 7 bases separating them. This CDR3 region has 13 residues. The CDR3 loop is CASSLQGHEKLFF. The CDR3 DNA reads TGTGCCAGCAGCTTGCAGGGTCATGAAAAACTGTTTTTT.

The J gene is TRBJ1-5, the V gene TRBV15; possible D gene TRBD1, 5 bases. Trimming removed 0 bases at V and 5 bases at J, with 14 bases between. This CDR3 is 16 amino acids long. Per the germline V gene, CDR1 is LNHNV and CDR2 is YYDKDF (reference sequence). CDR3 loop: CATSREVLGAHQPQHF. CDR3 sequence (DNA): TGTGCCACCAGCAGAGAGGTGTTAGGGGCCCATCAGCCCCAGCATTTT.

This clone was counted a few times. J is TRBJ1-3 and V is TRBV5-1; D is uncertain. Germline V CDR1 and CDR2: SGHRS, YFSETQ. This CDR3 contains 15 residues. The V and J ends lost 0 bases and 0 bases respectively, with 7 bases between them. The CDR3 region is CASSLGTASGNTIYF. CDR3 nucleotides: TGCGCCAGCAGCTTGGGTACAGCCTCTGGAAACACCATATATTTT.

The rearrangement joins TRBV6-6 to TRBJ1-2; 7 bases are a match to TRBD1. Germline V gene sequence: CDR1 MNHNY, CDR2 SVGAGI (reference sequence). CDR3 size: 12 residues. V trimming: 9 bases; J trimming: 1 base; junction bases outside the gene matches: 2. The DNA for the CDR3 is TGTGCCAGTGGGGACAGTAACTATGGCTACACCTTC. It is translated as CASGDSNYGYTF.

This chain joins TRBV11-1 and TRBJ2-2, with TRBD1 as a possible D gene (6 bases). The germline gives CDR1 SGHAT, CDR2 FQDESV (reference sequence). The CDR3 length is 14 residues. V gave up 4 bases and J gave up 5 bases, with 11 bases separating them. The CDR3 here is CASSYRVETGELFF. The CDR3 DNA is TGTGCCAGCAGCTACAGGGTAGAGACCGGGGAGCTGTTTTTT.

This chain joins TRBV24-1 and TRBJ2-3, with 7 positions matching TRBD2. This CDR3 is built from 16 residues. J gave up 5 bases and V 1 base, and 8 bases lay outside the gene matches. The V gene's germline CDR1 is KGHDR and CDR2 SFDVKD. CDR3 sequence reads: CATSDFVREGVDTQYF. The CDR3 DNA reads TGTGCCACCAGTGATTTTGTCAGGGAGGGAGTAGATACGCAGTATTTT.

This chain uses TRBV24-1 with TRBJ2-6, with D possibly TRBD2 on 5 matching bases. The length of the CDR3 is 16 residues. Trimming removed 4 bases at V and 0 bases at J, with 9 bases between. Germline values: CDR1 KGHDR, CDR2 SFDVKD. The CDR3 region is CATSEGAISGANVLTF. The CDR3 DNA sequence: TGTGCCACCAGTGAGGGAGCTATCTCTGGGGCCAACGTCCTGACTTTC.

The rearrangement links TRBV19 to TRBJ2-1; 7 nucleotides align to TRBD1. This CDR3 region has 15 residues. After removal of 3 bases from V and 2 bases from J, the junction contained 4 bases not matched to a gene. Germline values: CDR1 LNHDA, CDR2 SQIVND (reference sequence). The CDR3 region is CASSIQTGAYNEQFF. CDR3 in DNA: TGTGCCAGTAGTATTCAAACAGGGGCCTACAATGAGCAGTTCTTC.

In nucleotides, the CDR3 is TGTGCCAGCAGTTACTCGAACCAGATAAATTCACCCCTCCACTTT. It is translated as CASSYSNQINSPLHF. The chain joins TRBV6-5 to TRBJ1-6; no firm D call. Deletions cut 0 bases from V and 7 bases from J, with 10 bases between. This CDR3 comprises 15 residues. Germline V gene lookup returns CDR1 MNHEY and CDR2 SVGAGI.

The V and J genes are TRBV6-1 and TRBJ2-3; TRBD2 agrees at 15 bases. Germline assignment: CDR1 MNHNS and CDR2 SASEGT. There are 15 residues in the CDR3. The J segment lost 8 bases and the V segment lost 1 base, leaving 1 base of the junction unmatched. In nucleotides, the CDR3 is TGTGCCAGCAGTGAAGGGACTAGCGGGAGGGGTACGCAGTATTTT. Translating it yields CASSEGTSGRGTQYF.

J is TRBJ1-4 and V is TRBV29-1, with 7 bases fitting TRBD1. The CDR3 length is 14 residues. V trimming: 5 bases; J trimming: 6 bases; junction bases outside the gene matches: 9. Germline CDR1 SQVTM, CDR2 ANQGSEA. The CDR3 DNA sequence: TGCAGCGTTTTTTCGACAGGGTATGATGAAAAACTGTTTTTT. It yields the protein CSVFSTGYDEKLFF.

This chain joins TRBV18 and TRBJ1-4; TRBD1 aligns across 7 bases. The CDR3 spans 14 residues. After removal of 1 base from V and 4 bases from J, the junction contained 0 bases not matched to a gene. Germline values: CDR1 KGHSH, CDR2 LQKENI. The CDR3 DNA is TGTGCCAGCTCACCACGGGACAGTAATGAAAAACTGTTTTTT. Amino acid sequence: CASSPRDSNEKLFF. Using reference TRBV18 and TRBJ1-4 for the parts outside the CDR3, the full variable domain is NAGVMQNPRHLVRRRGQEARLRCSPMKGHSHVYWYRQLPEEGLKFMVYLQKENIIDESGMPKERFSAEFPKEGPSILRIQQVVRGDSAAYFCASSPRDSNEKLFFGSGTQLSVL.

The chain combines TRBV18 with TRBJ2-2; 10 bases match TRBD2. CDR1 and CDR2 from the germline V gene are KGHSH and LQKENI. This CDR3 has 16 residues. The junction had 4 bases not matched to a gene; V was cut back by 1 base and J by 5 bases. The CDR3 region has the DNA TGTGCCAGCTCACCACGCTTGACTAGCGGGACCGGGGAGCTGTTTTTT. Amino acids: CASSPRLTSGTGELFF. The full variable domain, in which reference TRBV18 and TRBJ2-2 provide the parts outside the CDR3, is NAGVMQNPRHLVRRRGQEARLRCSPMKGHSHVYWYRQLPEEGLKFMVYLQKENIIDESGMPKERFSAEFPKEGPSILRIQQVVRGDSAAYFCASSPRLTSGTGELFFGEGSRLTVL.

The rearrangement links TRBV7-9 to TRBJ1-5; 7 bases match TRBD1. This CDR3 is built from 15 residues. Losses at the gene ends were 5 bases for V and 3 bases for J; bases not matched to a gene: 7. Germline loops: CDR1 SEHNR, CDR2 FQNEAQ (reference sequence). The CDR3 is CASSPGTEFNQPQHF. The CDR3 DNA sequence: TGTGCCAGCAGCCCCGGGACAGAATTCAATCAGCCCCAGCATTTT.

This clone has a single count. The chain is built from TRBV6-5 and TRBJ2-2; a weak D match, TRBD1 (6 bases). V was pared by 9 bases and J by 3 bases, with 14 bases between. Germline CDR1 MNHEY, CDR2 SVGAGI. This CDR3 is built from 14 residues. CDR3 in DNA: TGTGCCAGTCTCCGGACAGCTTACACCGGGGAGCTGTTTTTT. Protein product: CASLRTAYTGELFF.

The gene calls are TRBV14 and TRBJ2-3; D possibly corresponds to TRBD2 (5 bases). Germline loops: CDR1 SGHDN, CDR2 FVKESK. Trimming pared 4 bases from V and 1 base from J, leaving 9 bases between. The CDR3 is made up of 14 amino acids. The CDR3 nucleotides read TGTGCCAGCAGCCCCTGGGGAGGCACAGATACGCAGTATTTT. Amino acid sequence: CASSPWGGTDTQYF.